The source of this T cell receptor (beta chain) is a study of Graves' ophthalmopathy and Graves' hyperthyroidism. Other autoimmune disease, uncontrolled infection, pregnancy and lactation led to exclusion. Clinical symptoms, serum thyroxine, TRAb, thyroid ultrasound and orbital computed tomography determined diagnosis. The PBMCs used were ones drawn from about 9.3 ml of fresh peripheral blood. V shed 0 bases, J shed 7 bases, and the junction held 8 bases outside the gene matches. Germline lookup yields CDR1 LGHNA and CDR2 YNFKEQ. This CDR3 is 16 amino acids long. From RNA, the CDR3 regions of TCR beta chains were amplified and sequenced. A first-round RT-PCR used HTBI primers, followed by a second-round multiplex PCR. One entry per CDR3 protein results from TCRdb running MiXCR on the multiplex PCR reads. The top ten clones hold 7% of a sample with 400,000 or so distinct CDR3 sequences, 15% of them seen once.

The chain uses TRBV4-2 and TRBJ2-2; TRBD2 matches at 7 bases. The sequenced material came from peripheral blood. This receptor was obtained from a woman younger than 35 with stable Graves' hyperthyroidism. CDR3 nucleotide sequence: TGTGCCAGCAGCCAAGATCGTTCGGGGAGGGGCGGGGAGCTGTTTTTT. Translated: CASSQDRSGRGGELFF.